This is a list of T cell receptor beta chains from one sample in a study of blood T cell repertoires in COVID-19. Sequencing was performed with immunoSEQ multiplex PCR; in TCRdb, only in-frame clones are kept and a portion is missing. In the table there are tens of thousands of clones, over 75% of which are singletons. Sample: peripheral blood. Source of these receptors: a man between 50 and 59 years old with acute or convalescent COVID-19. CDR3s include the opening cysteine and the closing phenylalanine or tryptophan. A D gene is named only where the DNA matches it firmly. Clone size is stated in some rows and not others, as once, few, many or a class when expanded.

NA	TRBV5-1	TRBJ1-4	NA	CASSAFPGGGSFLFF	TGCGCCAGCAGCGCCTTCCCGGGGGGGGGCTCCTTTCTGTTTTTT
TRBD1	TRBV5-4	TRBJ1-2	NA	CASSLVGTANYGYTF	TGTGCCAGCAGCTTGGTGGGGACAGCTAACTATGGCTACACCTTC
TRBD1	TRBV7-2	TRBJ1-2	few	CASSPGQGIGYGYTF	TGTGCCAGCAGCCCGGGACAGGGAATAGGGTATGGCTACACCTTC
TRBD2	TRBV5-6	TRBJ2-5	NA	CASMGGGWGKETQYF	TGTGCCAGCATGGGCGGGGGATGGGGTAAAGAGACCCAGTACTTC
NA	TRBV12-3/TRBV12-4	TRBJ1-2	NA	CASSRAGVYGYTF	TGTGCCAGCAGTCGCGCAGGGGTCTATGGCTACACCTTC
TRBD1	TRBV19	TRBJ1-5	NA	CASSKGRGDRTNQPQHF	TGTGCCAGTAGTAAGGGGCGAGGGGACAGGACCAATCAGCCCCAGCATTTT
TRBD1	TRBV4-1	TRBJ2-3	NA	CASSQTGGMVDTQYF	TGCGCCAGCAGCCAAACAGGGGGTATGGTAGATACGCAGTATTTT
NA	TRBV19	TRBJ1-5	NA	CASSMGGGPGMAQHF	TGTGCCAGTAGTATGGGAGGTGGACCCGGAATGGCCCAGCATTTT
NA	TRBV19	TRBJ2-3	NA	CASSPRTSLGTDTQYF	TGTGCCAGTAGTCCTCGTACTAGCTTAGGCACAGATACGCAGTATTTT
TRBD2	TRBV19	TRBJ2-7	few	CASSISGAYEQYF	TGTGCCAGTAGTATTAGCGGGGCCTACGAGCAGTACTTC
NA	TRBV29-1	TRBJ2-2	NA	CSVDGLTNTGELFF	TGCAGCGTTGATGGACTAACGAACACCGGGGAGCTGTTTTTT
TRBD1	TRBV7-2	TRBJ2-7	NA	CASSLQTNRGQPYEQYF	TGTGCCAGCAGCTTGCAAACCAACAGGGGGCAACCCTACGAGCAGTACTTC
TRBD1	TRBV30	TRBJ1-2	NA	CAWSVMGQAYGYTF	TGTGCCTGGAGTGTTATGGGACAGGCCTATGGCTACACCTTC
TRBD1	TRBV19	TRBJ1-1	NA	CASSIPRTGMNTEAFF	TGTGCCAGTAGTATCCCCCGGACAGGGATGAACACTGAAGCTTTCTTT
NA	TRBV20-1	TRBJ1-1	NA	CSAEVGSEAFF	TGCAGTGCCGAGGTCGGAAGTGAAGCTTTCTTT
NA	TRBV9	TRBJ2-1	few	CASSTSGGPEQFF	TGTGCCAGCAGCACCTCCGGGGGTCCCGAGCAGTTCTTC
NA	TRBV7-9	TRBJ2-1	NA	CASGRAYEQFF	TGTGCCAGCGGCAGGGCCTATGAGCAGTTCTTC
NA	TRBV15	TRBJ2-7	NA	CATRRAGGSGSYEQYF	TGTGCCACCAGGAGGGCAGGCGGGTCCGGATCCTACGAGCAGTACTTC
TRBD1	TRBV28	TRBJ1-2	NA	CASSGGQHGYTF	TGTGCCAGCAGTGGGGGACAGCATGGCTACACCTTC
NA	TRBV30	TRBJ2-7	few	CAWNFEGEQYF	TGTGCCTGGAACTTTGAGGGCGAGCAGTACTTC
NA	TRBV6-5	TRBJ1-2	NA	CASSYGGRDYGYTF	TGTGCCAGCAGTTACGGCGGAAGAGACTATGGCTACACCTTC
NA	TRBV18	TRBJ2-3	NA	CASSPPPGTDTQYF	TGTGCCAGCTCACCACCCCCGGGTACAGATACGCAGTATTTT
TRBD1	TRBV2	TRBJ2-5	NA	CASSGDRAKTQYF	TGTGCCAGCAGTGGGGACAGGGCAAAGACCCAGTACTTC
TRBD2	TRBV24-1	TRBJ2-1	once	CATSDLRLAGGPGSYNEQFF	TGTGCCACCAGTGATTTGAGGCTAGCGGGAGGGCCTGGTTCCTACAATGAGCAGTTCTTC
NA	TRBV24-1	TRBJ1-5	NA	CATSDKGQQNPYSNQPQHF	TGTGCCACCAGTGACAAAGGACAGCAAAACCCCTATAGCAATCAGCCCCAGCATTTT
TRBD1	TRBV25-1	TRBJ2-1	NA	CASSRTGSRDEQFF	TGTGCCAGCAGTAGGACAGGGTCGCGGGATGAGCAGTTCTTC
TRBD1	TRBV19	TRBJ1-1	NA	CASRGPRNTEAFF	TGTGCCAGCAGGGGGCCGCGGAACACTGAAGCTTTCTTT
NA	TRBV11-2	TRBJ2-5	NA	CASSDGTVARGSQYF	TGTGCCAGCAGCGACGGGACAGTGGCTCGGGGGTCCCAGTACTTC